This passage covers 24 T cell receptor beta chains from one sample sequenced in a study of T cells in Graves' hyperthyroidism and ophthalmopathy (dated by TCRdb to between 2018 and 2021). Preparation of the library involved multiplex PCR. The listed sequencing device is Illumina HiSeq 2000. Amplification of TCR beta CDR3 regions was carried out from RNA transcripts. The TCR CDR3 was subjected to a first round of RT-PCR using the HTBI primer set and the Qiagen OneStep RT-PCR kit. The public reads were quality trimmed at Q25 with fastp and then assembled into clones with MiXCR by TCRdb, keeping productive beta chains. CDR3 protein duplicates are merged, each entry listing the most common genes and DNA. This sample has a few hundred thousand distinct CDR3 sequences in its table, and around 14% of those were observed once. The ten largest account for roughly 7.3% of the sample. Input material: blood. These receptor sequences come from a woman younger than 45 with Graves' hyperthyroidism.

V is TRBV7-2 and J is TRBJ2-5; D may be TRBD2 (6 bases). This CDR3 region has 15 residues. Germline assignment: CDR1 SGHTA and CDR2 FQGNSA. Trimming removed 5 bases at V and 7 bases at J, with 20 bases between. The DNA of the CDR3 is TGTGCCAGCAGCCTACCCCGGAGGGATCGAGGGACCCAGTACTTC. It yields the protein CASSLPRRDRGTQYF.

This clonotype was recorded at least ten times. This chain links TRBV19 with TRBJ2-1; weak D call: TRBD1 (5 bases). The CDR3 has 15 amino acids. Trimming pared 3 bases from V and 10 bases from J, leaving 19 bases between. Germline-derived CDR1 and CDR2 are LNHDA and SQIVND (reference sequence). The CDR3 DNA follows: TGTGCCAGTAGTATCGAGCAGGGTGGATTATACGAGCAGTTCTTC. Its protein is CASSIEQGGLYEQFF.

J is TRBJ2-1 and V is TRBV4-1; D remains unclear. V was cut by 4 bases and J by 6 bases, with 13 bases left in between. Germline V CDR1 and CDR2: MGHRA, YSYEKL. This CDR3 spans 14 amino acids. The CDR3 reads CASSPLGPVNEQFF. For the CDR3, the DNA is TGCGCCAGCAGCCCTCTCGGGCCAGTCAATGAGCAGTTCTTC.

The chain is built from TRBV6-5 and TRBJ2-4; D is unresolved. Per germline, CDR1 MNHEY and CDR2 SVGAGI. V lost 4 bases and J lost 15, with 16 bases in between. CDR3 size: 12 residues. CDR3 sequence reads: CASSSRTGFVYF. The CDR3 DNA sequence: TGTGCCAGCAGTTCGAGAACGGGTTTCGTGTACTTC.

This clonotype was found many times. The chain joins TRBV28 to TRBJ2-7; 10 nucleotides agree with TRBD1. V dropped 2 bases and J dropped 3; count of bases not matched to a gene: 4. CDR1 is MDHEN and CDR2 is SYDVKM in the germline V gene. The CDR3 runs to 15 residues. The CDR3 DNA reads as TGTGCCAGCAGTTTAGGGACAGGGGTTGGCTACGAGCAGTACTTC. Its protein is CASSLGTGVGYEQYF.

The rearrangement uses TRBV14 and TRBJ2-1; the match to TRBD1 covers 8 bases. J lost 9 bases, V lost 4 bases, and 14 bases had no gene match. Germline loops: CDR1 SGHDN, CDR2 FVKESK. There are 16 residues in the CDR3. In nucleotides, the CDR3 is TGTGCCAGCAGCCTCTCGGACAGGGTTTTGACGGGTGAGCAGTTCTTC. As protein: CASSLSDRVLTGEQFF.

This clonotype turned up a few times. For the CDR3, the DNA is TGCAGTGCTATAAACAGGGTATTGTCTAGCGGGAGGGAAAAAGGGGAATCATACGAGCAGTACTTC. This encodes CSAINRVLSSGREKGESYEQYF. This chain joins TRBV20-1 and TRBJ2-7; TRBD2 aligns across 12 bases. CDR3 length equals 22 residues. Germline CDR1 is DFQATT and CDR2 is SNEGSKA (reference sequence). With 4 bases clipped from V and 4 bases from J, the junction kept 29 bases outside the gene matches.

This clonotype has at least ten counts. The chain employs TRBV3-1 and TRBJ2-3; 14 bases line up with TRBD2. The V gene's germline CDR1 is LGHDT and CDR2 YNNKEL (reference sequence). The length of the CDR3 is 15 residues. With 6 bases clipped from V and 4 bases from J, the junction kept 3 bases outside the gene matches. The CDR3 DNA reads TGTGCCAGCAGAAGACTAGCGGGAGGGCCAGATACGCAGTATTTT. Its translation is CASRRLAGGPDTQYF.

The chain is built from TRBV12-3 or TRBV12-4 and TRBJ1-1; unclear D gene. The CDR3 is 13 residues long. V was clipped by 6 bases and J by 3 bases, with 11 bases between them. The CDR3 coding sequence is TGTGCCAGCAGCTTTGGCACCCACACTGAAGCTTTCTTT. Its translation: CASSFGTHTEAFF.

This clonotype was found many times. This chain links TRBV6-1 with TRBJ2-7; TRBD1 matches 10 bases. CDR1 is MNHNS, CDR2 SASEGT, per germline. V lost 6 bases, J lost 1 base, and 12 bases stayed unmatched. The CDR3 runs to 17 residues. CDR3 loop: CASSPPPGQGRSYEQYF. CDR3 DNA sequence: TGTGCCAGCAGCCCCCCGCCGGGACAGGGGCGTTCCTACGAGCAGTACTTC.

This clonotype was found many times. The chain has TRBV2 and TRBJ2-1, with 11 bases aligning to TRBD2. V gave up 7 bases and J gave up 5 bases; unmatched junction bases: 7. The germline gives CDR1 SNHLY, CDR2 FYNNEI. The CDR3 covers 15 residues. The DNA of the CDR3 is TGTGCCAGCAACCCGCTAGCGGGAGGAGACAATGAGCAGTTCTTC. Amino acids: CASNPLAGGDNEQFF.

At least ten counts were recorded for this clonotype. The chain combines TRBV7-2 with TRBJ2-7, with 8 bases lining up with TRBD1. The CDR3 is 15 amino acids. In germline, CDR1 is SGHTA, CDR2 FQGNSA. V trimming: 1 base; J trimming: 7 bases; junction bases outside the gene matches: 9. CDR3 DNA sequence: TGTGCCAGCAGCTTAGAAGGACAGGGACTGGGGGAGCAGTACTTC. Protein: CASSLEGQGLGEQYF.

The chain links TRBV5-1 to TRBJ2-2, with D perhaps matching TRBD2 (6 bases). CDR3 length: 13 amino acids. V lost 6 bases to trimming and J lost 6 bases, with 12 bases between them. CDR1 SGHRS and CDR2 YFSETQ come from the germline V gene. The CDR3 region has the DNA TGCGCCAGCAAGGAGAGGGAGGCCGGGGAGCTGTTTTTT. Protein sequence: CASKEREAGELFF.

This clonotype was observed many times. At one end the junction does not follow the germline gene, possibly because of a read error. The chain couples TRBV6-1 to TRBJ1-1; no definite D call. CDR1 is MNHNS, CDR2 SASEGT, per germline. The CDR3 has 12 residues. The CDR3 here is CASSLGNAEAFF. The CDR3, as DNA: TGTGCCAGCAGCCTAGGGAACGCTGAAGCTTTCTTT.

Ten or more counts support this clonotype. In DNA form, the CDR3 reads TGTGCCAGCAGCTCGAGACAGACCACCATATATTTT. It is translated as CASSSRQTTIYF. The rearrangement uses TRBV3-1 and TRBJ1-3, with D possibly matching TRBD1 (5 bases). The V gene's germline CDR1 is LGHDT and CDR2 YNNKEL (reference sequence). V lost 5 bases and J lost 9, with 11 bases in between. The CDR3 has 12 amino acids.

This clonotype was picked up a small number of times. The gene calls are TRBV10-2 and TRBJ2-3; D may be TRBD2 (5 bases). CDR3 length: 16 amino acids. CDR1 and CDR2 (germline): WSHSY, SAAADI. With 6 bases removed from V and 1 base from J, the gap between germline ends came to 17 bases. CDR3 nucleotide sequence: TGCGCCAGCAGGTCACCGCTTGGACTTCGCACAGATACGCAGTATTTT. Protein sequence: CASRSPLGLRTDTQYF.

The chain joins TRBV7-9 to TRBJ2-2; D remains ambiguous. The CDR3 has 16 residues. Germline CDR1 and CDR2: SEHNR and FQNEAQ (reference sequence). Trimming removed 4 bases from V and 1 base from J, with 13 bases in between. The CDR3 sequence: CASSSNYPENTGELFF. CDR3 nucleotide sequence: TGTGCCAGCAGCTCTAACTATCCAGAGAACACCGGGGAGCTGTTTTTT.

The V gene is TRBV11-3, the J gene TRBJ2-1; D could derive from TRBD1 or TRBD2 (9 bases each). Trimming took off 1 base at V and 7 bases at J, with 29 bases between the two ends. Germline CDR1 SGHNT, CDR2 YENEEA. CDR3 size: 20 residues. CDR3 coding DNA: TGTGCCAGCAGCTTAGCTTTGGGACAGGGAGGACTAGCGAGAAAAAATGAGCAGTTCTTC. Protein: CASSLALGQGGLARKNEQFF.

In this sample, this clonotype turned up many times. The CDR3: CASSFDHTQYF. CDR3 nucleotide sequence: TGTGCCAGCAGTTTTGACCATACGCAGTATTTT. The rearrangement links TRBV12-3 or TRBV12-4 to TRBJ2-3; D not resolved. Trimming took 3 bases from V and 7 from J, leaving 5 bases between them. This CDR3 is 11 amino acids long.

V usage is TRBV5-1 and J usage is TRBJ2-7; the D gene is possibly TRBD1 (5 bases). Germline loops: CDR1 SGHRS, CDR2 YFSETQ. The CDR3 has 16 residues. Trimming pared 4 bases from V and 0 bases from J, leaving 17 bases between. The CDR3 sequence: CASSQGSTPSSYEQYF. CDR3 nucleotide sequence: TGCGCCAGCAGCCAGGGATCCACGCCGAGCTCCTACGAGCAGTACTTC.

This clonotype was picked up many times. V and J are TRBV20-1 and TRBJ1-6; D call uncertain. Trimming shortened V by 2 bases and J by 9 bases, and 20 bases separated the two germline ends. Germline V gene data show CDR1 as DFQATT and CDR2 as SNEGSKA (reference sequence). The CDR3 covers 16 residues. The chain's CDR3 is CSARSARNMGSSPLHF. For the CDR3, the DNA is TGCAGTGCTAGATCCGCCCGAAATATGGGCAGTTCACCCCTCCACTTT.

The chain joins TRBV12-3 or TRBV12-4 to TRBJ1-2, with a tentative D call TRBD1 (5 bases). The CDR3 totals 13 residues. V was trimmed by 6 bases and J by 7 bases, leaving 15 bases between them. The CDR3 is CASRNLVGAGYTF. For the CDR3, the DNA is TGTGCCAGCAGAAACCTTGTTGGGGCTGGCTACACCTTC.

This clonotype appeared many times. The chain links TRBV2 to TRBJ2-1; D is uncertain. Trimming took 8 bases from V and 8 from J, leaving 13 bases between them. The CDR3 length is 12 residues. Germline loops: CDR1 SNHLY, CDR2 FYNNEI. CDR3 protein: CASGLWPDEQFF. In DNA form, the CDR3 reads TGTGCCAGCGGTCTGTGGCCCGATGAGCAGTTCTTC.

This clonotype was found many times. The chain joins TRBV6-2 or TRBV6-3 to TRBJ1-5; D is undetermined. The germline gives CDR1 MNHEY, CDR2 SVGEGT. The CDR3 contains 15 residues. V dropped 6 bases and J dropped 0 bases, with 12 bases sitting between them. Here the CDR3 reads CASRSGVYSNQPQHF. The CDR3 DNA is TGTGCCAGCAGATCCGGAGTATATAGCAATCAGCCCCAGCATTTT.